The rows below give T cell receptor beta chains drawn from one sample of a study of human T cells and chemical hapten exposure. TCRdb used MiXCR to reprocess the RACE reads, holding one entry per CDR3 protein. The table shows 150,000 to 200,000 distinct CDR3 sequences, with about 25% occurring only once. Sequenced here: whole blood, sampled in connection with sensitization to the hapten diphenylcyclopropenone (DPC). These receptors all come from a woman between 40 and 50 years old with alopecia areata. Some clones in this sample may be carry-over from other donors' samples. The CDR3 runs from the conserved cysteine through the conserved F or W. The D gene is left open where the match is weak. The listing skips clone size in some rows; elsewhere it reads once, few, many or a size class.

TRBJ1-1	14	TRBV3-1	few	.	CASSPRDLNTEAFF	TGTGCCAGCAGCCCCCGGGACTTGAACACTGAAGCTTTCTTT
TRBJ2-2	15	TRBV11-2	few	.	CASSLRDRNTGELFF	TGTGCCAGCAGCCTTAGGGACCGAAACACCGGGGAGCTGTTTTTT
TRBJ1-1	12	TRBV4-2	few	.	CASCSGHTEAFF	TGTGCCAGCTGTTCGGGTCACACTGAAGCTTTCTTT
TRBJ1-6	12	TRBV28	.	.	CASSLGTSPLHF	TGTGCCAGCAGTTTAGGCACCTCACCCCTCCACTTT
TRBJ2-3	14	TRBV29-1	.	.	CSVGPGHRTDTQYF	TGCAGCGTGGGACCGGGACACCGCACAGATACGCAGTATTTT
TRBJ2-4	15	TRBV13	.	TRBD2	CASTASGLAKNIQYF	TGTGCCAGCACTGCTAGCGGTCTAGCCAAAAACATTCAGTACTTC
TRBJ2-3	13	TRBV29-1	few	.	CSVGDARTDTQYF	TGCAGCGTTGGGGATGCTCGCACAGATACGCAGTATTTT
TRBJ2-2	15	TRBV5-1	few	.	CASSQGGTNTGELFF	TGCGCCAGCTCCCAGGGCGGGACTAACACCGGGGAGCTGTTTTTT
TRBJ2-1	14	TRBV7-2	.	TRBD2	CASSWGLSYNEQFF	TGTGCCAGCAGTTGGGGACTATCCTACAATGAGCAGTTCTTC
TRBJ2-3	16	TRBV4-3	few	TRBD2	CASSKALAGGEDTQYF	TGCGCCAGCAGCAAGGCACTAGCGGGAGGTGAAGATACGCAGTATTTT
TRBJ2-6	15	TRBV11-2	.	.	CASTPGFSGANVLTF	TGTGCCAGCACCCCAGGGTTTTCTGGGGCCAACGTCCTGACTTTC
TRBJ1-2	16	TRBV10-3	.	TRBD1	CATYRGQGAIPYGYTF	TGTGCCACCTATCGGGGACAGGGCGCGATTCCCTATGGCTACACCTTC
TRBJ1-3	12	TRBV12-3/TRBV12-4	.	.	CASSPPAGTIYF	TGTGCCAGCAGTCCCCCGGCGGGCACCATATATTTT
TRBJ2-3	13	TRBV7-2	few	.	CASSPRGTDTQYF	TGTGCCAGCAGCCCAAGGGGAACAGATACGCAGTATTTT
TRBJ2-1	15	TRBV6-2/TRBV6-3	few	.	CASSWQTRSYNEQFF	TGTGCCAGCAGTTGGCAGACGCGGTCCTACAATGAGCAGTTCTTC
TRBJ2-7	14	TRBV20-1	.	.	CSAPDQGDHYEQYF	TGCAGTGCGCCGGACCAGGGAGACCACTACGAGCAGTACTTC
TRBJ2-6	16	TRBV2	.	.	CASSEGPTSGANVLTF	TGTGCCAGCAGTGAAGGGCCGACCTCTGGGGCCAACGTCCTGACTTTC
TRBJ2-3	14	TRBV7-2	few	.	CASRRDRITDTQYF	TGTGCCAGCAGACGCGACAGGATCACAGATACGCAGTATTTT
TRBJ1-5	17	TRBV6-1	.	.	CASSPSRSGFSNQPQHF	TGTGCCAGCAGTCCCTCTCGGTCGGGATTTAGCAATCAGCCCCAGCATTTT
TRBJ2-1	12	TRBV6-2/TRBV6-3	few	.	CASSQIYNEQFF	TGTGCCAGCAGTCAGATTTACAATGAGCAGTTCTTC
TRBJ2-7	14	TRBV5-1	.	.	CASSLASRAYEQYF	TGCGCCAGCAGCTTGGCCTCACGGGCCTACGAGCAGTACTTC
TRBJ2-7	14	TRBV28	many	TRBD2	CASSLGGGSYEQYF	TGTGCCAGCAGTTTAGGGGGGGGGTCCTACGAGCAGTACTTC